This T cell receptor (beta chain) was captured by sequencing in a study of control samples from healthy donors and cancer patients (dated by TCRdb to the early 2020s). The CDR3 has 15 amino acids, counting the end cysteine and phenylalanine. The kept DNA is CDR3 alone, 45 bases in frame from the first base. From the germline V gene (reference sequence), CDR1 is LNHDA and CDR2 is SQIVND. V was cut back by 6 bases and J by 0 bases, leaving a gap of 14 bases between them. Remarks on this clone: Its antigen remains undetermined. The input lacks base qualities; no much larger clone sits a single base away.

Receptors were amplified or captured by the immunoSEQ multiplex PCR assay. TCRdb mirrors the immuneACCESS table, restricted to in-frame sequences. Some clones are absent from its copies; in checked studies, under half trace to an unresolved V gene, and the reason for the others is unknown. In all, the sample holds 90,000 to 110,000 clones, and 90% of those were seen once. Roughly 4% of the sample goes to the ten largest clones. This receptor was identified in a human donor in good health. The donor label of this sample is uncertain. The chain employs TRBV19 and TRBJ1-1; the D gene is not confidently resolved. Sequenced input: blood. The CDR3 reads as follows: CASSPRSALNTEAFF. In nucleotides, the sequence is TGTGCCAGTAGCCCCCGTTCAGCACTGAACACTGAAGCTTTCTTT.